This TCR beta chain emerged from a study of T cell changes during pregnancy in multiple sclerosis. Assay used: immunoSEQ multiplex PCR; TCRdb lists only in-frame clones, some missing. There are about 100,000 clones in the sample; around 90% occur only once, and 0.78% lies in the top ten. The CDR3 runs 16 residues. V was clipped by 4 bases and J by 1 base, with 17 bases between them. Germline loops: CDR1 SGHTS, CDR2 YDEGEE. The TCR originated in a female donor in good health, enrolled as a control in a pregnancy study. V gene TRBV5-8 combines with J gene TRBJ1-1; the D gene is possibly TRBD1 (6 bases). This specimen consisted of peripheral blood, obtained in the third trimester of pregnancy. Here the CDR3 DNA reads TGTGCCAGCAGCGCCGCAGGGGTAAGGACGAACACTGAAGCTTTCTTT. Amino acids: CASSAAGVRTNTEAFF.